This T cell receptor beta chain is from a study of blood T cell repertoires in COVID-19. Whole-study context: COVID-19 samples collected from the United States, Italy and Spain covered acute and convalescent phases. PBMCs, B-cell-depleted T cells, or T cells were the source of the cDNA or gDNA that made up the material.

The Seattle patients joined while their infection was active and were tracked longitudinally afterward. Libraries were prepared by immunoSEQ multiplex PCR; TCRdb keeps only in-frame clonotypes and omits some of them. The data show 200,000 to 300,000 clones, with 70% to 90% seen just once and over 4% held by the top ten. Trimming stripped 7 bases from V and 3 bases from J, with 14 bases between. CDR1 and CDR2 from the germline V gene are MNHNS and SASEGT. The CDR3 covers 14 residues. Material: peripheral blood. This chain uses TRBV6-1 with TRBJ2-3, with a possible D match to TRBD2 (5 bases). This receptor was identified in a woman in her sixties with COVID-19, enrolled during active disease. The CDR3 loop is CASNPPGRTDTQYF. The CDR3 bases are TGTGCCAGCAACCCCCCGGGGAGAACAGATACGCAGTATTTT.